The rows below give T cell receptor beta chains drawn from one sample of a study of low-dose radiotherapy and immunotherapy resistance in tumors. MiXCR, run by TCRdb on the reads, gives a single entry per CDR3 protein. The table has around 65,000 distinct CDR3 sequences, about a quarter seen once; the top ten hold less than 8%. The sample consisted of PBMCs, taken before treatment. These receptors originate from a male donor with rectosigmoid adenocarcinoma. CDR3s include the opening cysteine and the closing phenylalanine or tryptophan. The order of the fields is D gene, J gene, V gene, clone size, CDR3 DNA, CDR3 protein. A D gene is named only where the DNA matches it firmly. Not all rows give a size; the values are once, few, many and, for expanded clones, a class.

>TRBD2|TRBJ2-7|TRBV28|-
TGTGCCAGCAGTGGGGGTCCTAGCGGGAGGAGAGAGCAGTACTTC
CASSGGPSGRREQYF
>TRBD1|TRBJ2-3|TRBV28|many
TGTGCCAGCAGCACCCCAGGGGGTACAGATACGCAGTATTTT
CASSTPGGTDTQYF
>TRBD1|TRBJ1-5|TRBV20-1|-
TGCAGTGCTAGAGAAACAGGGGGCGTGAGCAATCAGCCCCAGCATTTT
CSARETGGVSNQPQHF
>TRBD2|TRBJ2-5|TRBV6-2/TRBV6-3|few
TGTGCCAGCAGTTATTATGGGACTAGAACGGAGACCCAGTACTTC
CASSYYGTRTETQYF
>TRBD1|TRBJ1-2|TRBV30|few
TGTGCCTGGCACCGGGACAGGCCCTATGGCTACACCTTC
CAWHRDRPYGYTF
>-|TRBJ1-6|TRBV5-1|many
TGCGCCAGCAGCATAGGACAAGTCGTCAATAATTCACCCCTCCACTTT
CASSIGQVVNNSPLHF
>-|TRBJ2-2|TRBV7-2|many
TGTGCCAGCAGCTCGCCCAGACCTAACACCGGGGAGCTGTTTTTT
CASSSPRPNTGELFF
>TRBD1|TRBJ1-2|TRBV7-9|-
TGTGCCAGCAGCCCGACAGGGGGAAGTGGCTACACCTTC
CASSPTGGSGYTF
>-|TRBJ2-2|TRBV28|many
TGTGCCAGCAGCTCCGACACCGGGGAGCTGTTTTTT
CASSSDTGELFF
>TRBD2|TRBJ2-2|TRBV12-3/TRBV12-4|many
TGTGCCAGCAGTCCCAGATTGGGAGGGCACACCGGGGAGCTGTTTTTT
CASSPRLGGHTGELFF
>-|TRBJ1-3|TRBV7-2|-
TGTGCCAGCAGCTTCGAAGGGAGAAGAAACACCATATATTTT
CASSFEGRRNTIYF
>-|TRBJ2-5|TRBV28|many
TGTGCCAGCAGTTCCTCTTCCGAAGGAGAGACCCAGTACTTC
CASSSSSEGETQYF
>-|TRBJ1-2|TRBV3-1|many
TGTGCCAGCAGCCAAGGTAACCGGGATGGCTACACCTTC
CASSQGNRDGYTF
>-|TRBJ2-2|TRBV14|-
TGTGCCAGCAGCCCTACTAGACCCGGGGAGCTGTTTTTT
CASSPTRPGELFF
>-|TRBJ2-2|TRBV19|many
TGTGCCAGTAGTGAGCCGAACACCGGGGAGCTGTTTTTT
CASSEPNTGELFF
>TRBD1|TRBJ2-2|TRBV7-6|many
TGTGCCAGCAGTGGGACAGGGGTAACCGGGGAGCTGTTTTTT
CASSGTGVTGELFF
>-|TRBJ1-3|TRBV15|many
TGTGCCACCAGCAGAGGGTCGGGGGATGACACCATATATTTT
CATSRGSGDDTIYF
>-|TRBJ1-4|TRBV28|-
TGTGCCAGCAGTTCGCCAAATCCCTCGGGTCTGCCCAGCGAAAAACTGTTTTTT
CASSSPNPSGLPSEKLFF
>-|TRBJ2-5|TRBV28|-
TGTGCCAGCAGTCTTGCCCGGGACACAAGAAGGGAGACCCAGTACTTC
CASSLARDTRRETQYF
>-|TRBJ2-5|TRBV2|many
TGTGCCAGCAGTGAATTGGCAGAGGCCCCCTTC
CASSELAEAPF
>-|TRBJ2-7|TRBV29-1|many
TGCAGCGCAGTGAATCAGGGAAGAGGTGCGTACGAGCAGTACTTC
CSAVNQGRGAYEQYF
>-|TRBJ1-1|TRBV5-6|-
TGTGCCAGCAGCACGCTGATGGGGTCCGCGAACACTGAAGCTTTCTTT
CASSTLMGSANTEAFF
>-|TRBJ1-1|TRBV11-2|many
TGTGCCAGCAGCCCTTCAGGAGGACCCGGTGAAGCTTTCTTT
CASSPSGGPGEAFF
>TRBD2|TRBJ2-1|TRBV29-1|many
TGCAGCGTTTTGAGCGGGAAGCAGTTCTTC
CSVLSGKQFF
>-|TRBJ1-3|TRBV4-3|many
TGCGCCAGCAGCCAAAACCCCGGGGGCATTGGAAACACCATATATTTT
CASSQNPGGIGNTIYF
>-|TRBJ1-6|TRBV12-3/TRBV12-4|-
TGTGCCAGCAGTCCAACAGGGCAAGATTCACCCCTCCACTTT
CASSPTGQDSPLHF
>-|TRBJ2-3|TRBV29-1|few
TGCAGCGTTGCCAGTCTGGATACGCAGTATTTT
CSVASLDTQYF
>-|TRBJ2-7|TRBV20-1|many
TGCAGTGCTAGAGATGTTAGGTTCTCCTACGAGCAGTACTTC
CSARDVRFSYEQYF
>-|TRBJ2-3|TRBV4-3|many
TGCGCCAGCAGCCTCACGACCCTTGGACAGGCGGGACTGCCAGATACGCAGTATTTT
CASSLTTLGQAGLPDTQYF
>-|TRBJ1-5|TRBV9|many
TGTGCCAGCAGCGTAGAGGGGAGTGGCGGCCAGCCCCAGCATTTT
CASSVEGSGGQPQHF
>TRBD1|TRBJ1-1|TRBV6-6|many
TGTGCCAGCAGAGACCAGGGGGGCACTGAAGCTTTCTTT
CASRDQGGTEAFF
>-|TRBJ2-1|TRBV7-2|many
TGTGCCAGCAGCTCCTCTAGCGTCTACAATGAGCAGTTCTTC
CASSSSSVYNEQFF
>-|TRBJ2-3|TRBV21-1|-
TGTGCCAGCAGCAAAGGGCGGGGGAACTTCACAGATACGCAGTATTTT
CASSKGRGNFTDTQYF
>-|TRBJ2-6|TRBV27|many
TGTGCCAGCAGTTTACGGGGTCAAGTCTCTGGGGCCAACGTCCTGACTTTC
CASSLRGQVSGANVLTF
>TRBD2|TRBJ2-3|TRBV6-2/TRBV6-3|many
TGTGCCAGCAGAAGCAGCGGGGGGCGTTTGGCGGCAGATACGCAGTATTTT
CASRSSGGRLAADTQYF
>TRBD2|TRBJ2-1|TRBV11-2|once
TGTGCCAGCAGCTTAAAACCTAGCGGGAGCCATGAGCAGTTCTTC
CASSLKPSGSHEQFF
>-|TRBJ1-6|TRBV28|many
TGTGCCAGCATCCAAACGCGCAGTTCACCCCTCCACTTT
CASIQTRSSPLHF
>TRBD1|TRBJ2-7|TRBV7-2|many
TGTGCCAGCAGCCGCGGACAGGCCTCCTACGAGCAGTACTTC
CASSRGQASYEQYF
>-|TRBJ1-1|TRBV28|-
TGTGCCAGCAGCCTTGACCGGGACACTGAAGCTTTCTTT
CASSLDRDTEAFF
>TRBD1|TRBJ1-2|TRBV5-4|many
TGTGCCAGCAGCTGGGACAGGGAAAATGGCTACACCTTC
CASSWDRENGYTF
>TRBD2|TRBJ2-1|TRBV6-4|-
TGTGCCAGCAGCGAACTAGCGGGAGAAAAAGATGAGCAGTTCTTC
CASSELAGEKDEQFF
>TRBD2|TRBJ2-3|TRBV3-1|-
TGTGCCAGCAGCCAAGAGGTACTAGCGCCCTCAGATACGCAGTATTTT
CASSQEVLAPSDTQYF
>-|TRBJ2-2|TRBV7-2|many
TGTGCCAGCAGCTTCCGACTCACCGGGGAGCTGTTTTTT
CASSFRLTGELFF
>-|TRBJ1-4|TRBV24-1|many
TGTGCCACCAGTAGACGAGTTGGGTTTTTT
CATSRRVGFF
>-|TRBJ1-1|TRBV20-1|few
TGCAGTGCTAGGCCTTCGGAGAACACTGAAGCTTTCTTT
CSARPSENTEAFF
>-|TRBJ2-2|TRBV20-1|many
TGCAGTGCTAGACCCAGGACCACCACCGGGGAGCTGTTTTTT
CSARPRTTTGELFF